One and the same sample provided the 15 T cell receptor beta chains below, sequenced in a study of monozygotic twins with inflammatory bowel disease (dated 2019 in TCRdb). The library was obtained by 5' RACE. Instrument on record: Illumina HiSeq 2500. TCRdb reprocessed the reads and provides one entry for every CDR3 protein sequence; no DNA is given. For this sample, the table gives around 140,000 distinct CDR3 sequences. The ten largest clones capture roughly 1.2% of the sample. The specimen was blood. These receptors were taken from a human donor with ulcerative colitis or Crohn's disease, or a healthy co-twin of an affected twin (not recorded which).

The chain joins TRBV9 to TRBJ1-6. Germline CDR1 and CDR2: SGDLS and YYNGEE. The CDR3 has 14 residues. The CDR3 loop reads CASSRVAVNSPLHF.

V is TRBV19 and J is TRBJ2-7; the TCRdb call, TRBD2, lacks DNA for checking. The CDR3 extends over 20 amino acids. Germline values: CDR1 LNHDA, CDR2 SQIVND (reference sequence). CDR3 loop: CASSIRAGASGRAKGYEQYF.

The chain is built from TRBV6-5 and TRBJ1-2; TCRdb's D call of TRBD1 is untestable without DNA. CDR3 size: 14 residues. Germline CDR1 reads MNHEY; CDR2 reads SVGAGI. Here the CDR3 reads CASSYSKGANGYTF.

V usage is TRBV20-1 and J usage is TRBJ2-7. This CDR3 has 13 residues. The germline V gene has CDR1 DFQATT and CDR2 SNEGSKA (reference sequence). The CDR3 here is CSARKVGNYEQYF.

The rearrangement links TRBV6-1 to TRBJ2-3; the TCRdb D gene call, TRBD2, has no DNA to confirm it. CDR3 length equals 15 residues. Per germline, CDR1 MNHNS and CDR2 SASEGT. The CDR3 protein is CASSEAGRLADTQYF.

This chain joins TRBV12-3 or TRBV12-4 and TRBJ1-6; TCRdb selects TRBD1, and the lack of DNA leaves this call unchecked. The CDR3 covers 16 residues. CDR3 sequence reads: CASSTGTGAGGSPLHF.

The chain is built from TRBV4-3 and TRBJ2-5; TCRdb picks TRBD1, but there is no DNA to check that call. CDR1 and CDR2 from the germline V gene are LGHNA and YSLEER. The CDR3 runs 16 residues. The CDR3: CASSQNGQGFQETQYF.

The rearrangement links TRBV4-3 to TRBJ2-2; TCRdb's assignment of TRBD1 cannot be checked, as there is no DNA. The CDR3 is 16 residues long. Germline CDR1 and CDR2: LGHNA and YSLEER. The CDR3 here is CASSQTGGANTGELFF.

V and J are TRBV20-1 and TRBJ1-4. Germline lookup yields CDR1 DFQATT and CDR2 SNEGSKA (reference sequence). The CDR3 is made up of 12 amino acids. The CDR3 region is CSAKERNEKLFF.

V is TRBV27 and J is TRBJ2-7; TCRdb's assignment of TRBD2 cannot be checked, as there is no DNA. Germline V gene sequence: CDR1 MNHEY, CDR2 SMNVEV (reference sequence). The CDR3 totals 15 residues. The CDR3: CASSLGLGRTYEQYF.

The chain carries TRBV7-9 and TRBJ2-7. CDR1 and CDR2 from the germline V gene are SEHNR and FQNEAQ (reference sequence). This CDR3 has 11 amino acids. Here the CDR3 reads CASSFQHEQYF.

The rearrangement joins TRBV29-1 to TRBJ2-1; as DNA is missing, the TRBD2 call by TCRdb cannot be tested. The CDR3 totals 13 residues. Germline V gives CDR1 SQVTM, CDR2 ANQGSEA. This CDR3 is CSVLGLAGLEQFF.

The V gene is TRBV5-4, the J gene TRBJ2-2; TCRdb calls TRBD1, which cannot be checked without DNA. The V gene's germline CDR1 is SGHNT and CDR2 YYREEE (reference sequence). The CDR3 has 14 residues. The CDR3 reads CASSSLQGNGELFF.

The rearrangement links TRBV29-1 to TRBJ2-7; TCRdb picks TRBD2, but there is no DNA to check that call. This CDR3 contains 12 residues. In germline, CDR1 is SQVTM, CDR2 ANQGSEA. The chain's CDR3 is CSVTEGPYEQYF.

This chain joins TRBV6-5 and TRBJ2-2; TCRdb returns TRBD2, unconfirmable since there is no DNA. CDR1 is MNHEY, CDR2 SVGAGI, per germline. The CDR3 length is 17 residues. CDR3: CASSLLAGGTNTGELFF.